These 4 T cell receptor beta chains share one sample of origin, sequenced in a study of esophageal squamous cell carcinoma under preoperative chemotherapy. Described time point: after preoperative PTX-NDP chemotherapy. One entry per CDR3 protein results from TCRdb running MiXCR on the PCR reads. The sample has approximately 20,000 distinct CDR3 sequences; more than 45% are singletons. The sample was taken from a patient given preoperative chemotherapy. These receptors originate from a human donor with esophageal squamous cell carcinoma. The donor label of this sample is uncertain.

This clonotype was seen ten or more times. The gene calls are TRBV7-3 and TRBJ2-1; unclear D gene. Germline assignment: CDR1 SGHTA and CDR2 FQGTGA. The germline V and J ends were trimmed by 2 bases and 6 bases, with 14 bases remaining between them. The CDR3 is 15 residues long. CDR3 nucleotide sequence: TGTGCCAGCAGCTTATTGCCTAGTCCGCGCAATGAGCAGTTCTTC. It is translated as CASSLLPSPRNEQFF.

Remarks on this clonotype: The CDR3 does not close with the conserved phenylalanine or tryptophan, likely indicating a read error. It is unclear where the CDR3 begins or ends on the DNA, so no DNA is shown, and the CDR3 is as TCRdb lists it. The V and J genes are TRBV27 and TRBJ2-6; TRBD2 is taken as the D call from the table, unchecked against the DNA. Germline CDR1 and CDR2: MNHEY and SMNVEV (reference sequence). The CDR3 is made up of 17 amino acids, end residues included. The CDR3 region is CASSLGGTTSNEQFFGP.

Points on this clonotype: Germline is not matched at one junction end, which may reflect a read error. The CDR3 nucleotides are TGTGCCAGCAGTGAGTACCGACTCGCTGAGCAGTTCTTC. Translating gives CASSEYRLAEQFF. This rearrangement joins TRBV10-3 to TRBJ2-4; D unresolved. The end of the DNA fits TRBJ2-1 better, so the J call may be wrong. Germline-derived CDR1 and CDR2 are ENHRY and SYGVKD. The CDR3 runs to 13 residues.

The chain uses TRBV11-3 and TRBJ2-5; tentatively, D is TRBD2 (5 bases). Germline V gene data show CDR1 as SGHNT and CDR2 as YENEEA. The CDR3 length is 14 residues. Trimming left V 1 base short and J 5 bases short, with 11 bases between. The DNA for the CDR3 is TGTGCCAGCAGCTTAGTAGCGACGGCTGAGACCCAGTACTTC. This gives the protein CASSLVATAETQYF.